The 5 T cell receptor beta chains given below trace back to one sample, sequenced in a study of blood T cell repertoires in COVID-19. Libraries were prepared by immunoSEQ multiplex PCR; TCRdb keeps only in-frame clonotypes and omits some of them. The data contain 200,000 to 300,000 clones, just under 85% of them singletons. Sequencing was carried out using peripheral blood. These receptors all come from an older woman with active or convalescent COVID-19.

The chain is built from TRBV3-1 (or the pseudogene TRBV3-2) and TRBJ2-5, with D possibly being TRBD1 (6 bases). V lost 4 bases, J lost 1 base, and 10 bases lay in between. Looked up from germline, CDR1 is LGHDT and CDR2 is YNNKEL (reference sequence). The CDR3 sequence is 14 residues long. CDR3 region: CASSLRTAQETQYF. CDR3 DNA sequence: TGTGCCAGCAGCCTTCGGACAGCCCAAGAGACCCAGTACTTC.

The V and J genes are TRBV11-3 and TRBJ2-3; tentative D call: TRBD2 (6 bases). V was pared by 5 bases and J by 5 bases, with 20 bases between. CDR1 and CDR2 (germline): SGHNT, YENEEA. This CDR3 is 16 amino acids long. The CDR3 nucleotides are TGTGCCAGCAGCCCCCGGGACTCCGTTGGGGGAGATACGCAGTATTTT. Its protein product is CASSPRDSVGGDTQYF.

The chain is built from TRBV18 and TRBJ2-3; possibly TRBD1 for D (6 bases). In germline, CDR1 is KGHSH, CDR2 LQKENI. The CDR3 contains 14 residues. Trimming stripped 6 bases from V and 2 bases from J, with 12 bases between. The CDR3 DNA is TGTGCCAGCTCCTTCCAGGGGTCCACAGATACGCAGTATTTT. It translates to CASSFQGSTDTQYF.

The V call is TRBV19, the J call TRBJ1-3; the D is unclear. Germline CDR1 is LNHDA and CDR2 is SQIVND (reference sequence). Between the trimmed V and J ends, which lost 3 bases and 0 bases, there was a span of 9 bases. This CDR3 is built from 15 residues. CDR3 DNA: TGTGCCAGTAGTATTGAGAGTAACTCTGGAAACACCATATATTTT. Its protein product is CASSIESNSGNTIYF.

The chain links TRBV6-6 to TRBJ1-3, with D possibly being TRBD1 (6 bases). The CDR3 consists of 14 residues. Deletions cut 5 bases from V and 1 base from J, with 9 bases between. Germline V CDR1 and CDR2: MNHNY, SVGAGI (reference sequence). For the CDR3, the DNA is TGTGCCAGCAGTACCCAGGGGTCTGGAAACACCATATATTTT. It codes for CASSTQGSGNTIYF.